The sequence of this TCR beta chain was determined in a study of blood T cell repertoires in COVID-19. Data came from immunoSEQ multiplex PCR; TCRdb stores just in-frame clones and leaves some out. The sample shows roughly 380,000 clones, roughly 87% of them seen only once. With 8 bases removed from V and 5 bases from J, the gap between germline ends came to 12 bases. Germline V gives CDR1 SNHLY, CDR2 FYNNEI. This CDR3 has 12 residues. V gene TRBV2 combines with J gene TRBJ2-5, with a weak D call TRBD2 (6 bases). This receptor was taken from a woman aged 25 to 39 who had recovered from COVID-19. Sequencing was carried out using PBMCs or T cells enriched from blood (not recorded which). The CDR3 is CASHRRVETQYF. CDR3 bases: TGTGCCAGCCACAGGAGGGTGGAGACCCAGTACTTC.